These 21 T cell receptor beta chains share one sample of origin, sequenced in a study of T cell responses to AZD1222 COVID-19 vaccine (dated by TCRdb to the early 2020s). Receptor libraries were prepared by the immunoSEQ multiplex PCR assay. TCRdb mirrors the immuneACCESS table, restricted to in-frame sequences. Some clones are absent from its copies; in checked studies, under half trace to an unresolved V gene, and the reason for the others is unknown. The sample records about 140,000 clones, about 92% of which are singletons. Of the sample, roughly 5% is held by the ten largest clones. This sample's time point label indicates: baseline before first vaccination. Specimen: peripheral blood, collected on day 0 of AZD1222 vaccination. The receptors originated from an adult in good health.

This chain joins TRBV12-3 or TRBV12-4 and TRBJ1-5; TRBD1 matches 9 bases. J gave up 4 bases and V 6 bases, and 1 base lay outside the gene matches. This CDR3 spans 13 amino acids. The CDR3 DNA reads TGTGCCAGCAGGGACAGGGGAAATCAGCCCCAGCATTTT. As protein: CASRDRGNQPQHF.

The V and J genes are TRBV27 and TRBJ2-7; D is ambiguous. The CDR3 is made up of 12 amino acids. Trimming removed 6 bases at V and 3 bases at J, with 9 bases between. From germline, CDR1 is MNHEY and CDR2 SMNVEV (reference sequence). Written as DNA, the CDR3 is TGTGCCAGCAGGGACCGCTACTACGAGCAGTACTTC. It is translated as CASRDRYYEQYF.

V gene TRBV19 combines with J gene TRBJ2-1; D possibly corresponds to TRBD1 (6 bases). CDR1 and CDR2 from the germline V gene are LNHDA and SQIVND (reference sequence). V lost 10 bases and J lost 0, with 16 bases in between. The CDR3 is 15 amino acids. The DNA for the CDR3 is TGTGCCACCAAGGCCGACAGGAGCTCCTACAATGAGCAGTTCTTC. This codes for CATKADRSSYNEQFF.

CDR3 DNA: TGTGCCAGCAGCTTATCCTTAGGGACCCGGAGGAGCAATGAGCAGTTCTTC. Translation gives CASSLSLGTRRSNEQFF. The chain couples TRBV5-6 to TRBJ2-1; perhaps D is TRBD1 or TRBD2 (5 bases each). The CDR3 loop spans 17 amino acids. Germline assignment: CDR1 SGHDT and CDR2 YYEEEE. With 2 bases removed from V and 6 bases from J, the gap between germline ends came to 21 bases.

This chain uses TRBV11-2 with TRBJ2-7, with unresolved D. Trimming cost V 5 bases and J 1 base, with 9 bases left between them. The CDR3 loop spans 13 amino acids. Per the germline V gene, CDR1 is SGHAT and CDR2 is FQNNGV. The CDR3 region has the DNA TGTGCCAGCAGCCTCCGACCGTCCTACGAGCAGTACTTC. This gives the protein CASSLRPSYEQYF.

The V gene is TRBV9, the J gene TRBJ2-5, with TRBD1 identical over 9 bases. Germline assignment: CDR1 SGDLS and CDR2 YYNGEE. The CDR3 is 16 residues long. J lost 5 bases, V lost 3 bases, and 11 bases had no gene match. The CDR3 reads CASSADPGQGRETQYF. In nucleotides, the CDR3 is TGTGCCAGCAGCGCCGATCCGGGACAGGGTAGGGAGACCCAGTACTTC.

This chain uses TRBV6-5 with TRBJ1-1, with TRBD1 identical over 7 bases. Germline V gene lookup returns CDR1 MNHEY and CDR2 SVGAGI. The CDR3 loop spans 15 amino acids. The V and J ends lost 6 bases and 2 bases, in that order; junction bases with no gene match: 9. CDR3 in DNA: TGTGCCAGCAGGTTGAACAGGGGACAAAACACTGAAGCTTTCTTT. This encodes CASRLNRGQNTEAFF.

The chain couples TRBV15 to TRBJ1-5; D ambiguous. V lost 0 bases to trimming and J lost 5 bases, with 5 bases between them. The CDR3 totals 13 residues. Germline V CDR1 and CDR2: LNHNV, YYDKDF (reference sequence). The CDR3, as DNA: TGTGCCACCAGCAGAGATGGCGATCAGCCCCAGCATTTT. This translates into CATSRDGDQPQHF.

The chain employs TRBV4-3 and TRBJ2-1; no reliable D call. CDR1 is LGHNA and CDR2 is YSLEER in the germline V gene. Trimming removed 0 bases at V and 8 bases at J, with 11 bases between. The CDR3 has 14 residues. The DNA for the CDR3 is TGCGCCAGCAGCCAAGATGTCAAGATCGATGAGCAGTTCTTC. It specifies CASSQDVKIDEQFF.

This chain connects TRBV18 to TRBJ1-6, with D possibly being TRBD1 (5 bases). The CDR3 has 14 amino acids. The V end was cut by 4 bases, the J end by 5 bases, with 9 bases between. Germline V gene data show CDR1 as KGHSH and CDR2 as LQKENI. This chain's CDR3 is CASSLTGDNSPLHF. In DNA form, the CDR3 reads TGTGCCAGCTCACTTACGGGGGATAATTCACCCCTCCACTTT.

The chain recombines TRBV2 with TRBJ2-1; D is perhaps TRBD2 (6 bases). The length of the CDR3 is 19 residues. Trimming took 1 base from V and 4 from J, leaving 23 bases between them. The germline gives CDR1 SNHLY, CDR2 FYNNEI. The CDR3 DNA sequence: TGTGCCAGCAGTGAAGGTATGGAGACACGGGGGAACTTGTACAATGAGCAGTTCTTC. This sequence encodes CASSEGMETRGNLYNEQFF.

V is TRBV7-3 and J is TRBJ2-7, with a possible D match to TRBD2 (6 bases). The CDR3 sequence is 14 residues long. Trimming pared 1 base from V and 4 bases from J, leaving 11 bases between. Germline V lookup: CDR1 SGHTA, CDR2 FQGTGA. The CDR3, as DNA: TGTGCCAGCAGCTTAAAAGGCGGGAAGTACGAGCAGTACTTC. It yields the protein CASSLKGGKYEQYF.

The rearrangement links TRBV20-1 to TRBJ1-5; D might be TRBD1 (6 bases). Germline loops: CDR1 DFQATT, CDR2 SNEGSKA (reference sequence). This CDR3 is 16 amino acids long. The V and J ends lost 3 bases and 3 bases respectively, with 18 bases between them. This CDR3 reads CSASSSGTRDNQPQHF. The CDR3 region has the DNA TGCAGTGCTAGTTCTTCCGGGACACGGGACAATCAGCCCCAGCATTTT.

This rearrangement joins TRBV4-1 to TRBJ2-7; D uncertain. The germline V gene has CDR1 MGHRA and CDR2 YSYEKL. Trimming took 0 bases from V and 2 from J, leaving 11 bases between them. CDR3 size: 15 residues. DNA of the CDR3: TGCGCCAGCAGCCAAGAGGTAATCGATACCTACGAGCAGTACTTC. This gives the protein CASSQEVIDTYEQYF.

V gene TRBV5-4 combines with J gene TRBJ2-7, with TRBD2 identical over 8 bases. This CDR3 spans 15 amino acids. Trimming at V came to 4 bases and at J to 3 bases, leaving 9 bases not matched to a gene. The V gene's germline CDR1 is SGHNT and CDR2 YYREEE (reference sequence). The CDR3 DNA reads as TGTGCCAGCAGCCAATTCGGCGGGAGGAACTACGAGCAGTACTTC. Protein: CASSQFGGRNYEQYF.

The J gene is TRBJ1-1, the V gene TRBV11-3, with unresolved D. Germline CDR1 and CDR2: SGHNT and YENEEA. CDR3 size: 13 residues. V was shortened by 1 base and J by 5 bases, with 8 bases between the two germline ends. The CDR3 sequence: CASSLVPGTEAFF. The CDR3, as DNA: TGTGCCAGCAGCTTAGTTCCGGGGACTGAAGCTTTCTTT.

The chain's CDR3 is CASSPIPGASMGGNQPQHF. For the CDR3, the DNA is TGTGCCAGCTCACCAATTCCGGGGGCCTCAATGGGGGGCAATCAGCCCCAGCATTTT. This chain joins TRBV18 and TRBJ1-5; possible D gene TRBD1, 6 bases. The CDR3 covers 19 residues. The germline V and J ends were trimmed by 2 bases and 2 bases, with 22 bases remaining between them. The germline CDR1 and CDR2 sequences are KGHSH and LQKENI. Full variable domain (missing parts from reference TRBV18 and TRBJ1-5): NAGVMQNPRHLVRRRGQEARLRCSPMKGHSHVYWYRQLPEEGLKFMVYLQKENIIDESGMPKERFSAEFPKEGPSILRIQQVVRGDSAAYFCASSPIPGASMGGNQPQHFGDGTRLSIL.

The rearrangement joins TRBV29-1 to TRBJ2-5; D possibly corresponds to TRBD2 (6 bases). V was clipped by 6 bases and J by 1 base, with 9 bases between them. This CDR3 region has 12 residues. Germline values: CDR1 SQVTM, CDR2 ANQGSEA. The CDR3 is CSVRLGQETQYF. In nucleotides, the CDR3 is TGCAGCGTCCGACTAGGCCAAGAGACCCAGTACTTC.

The chain carries TRBV7-6 and TRBJ1-2; D gene uncertain. The germline gives CDR1 SGHVS, CDR2 FNYEAQ. The CDR3 spans 15 residues. Deletions cut 5 bases from V and 0 bases from J, with 13 bases between. The chain's CDR3 is CASSPQYGSNYGYTF. CDR3 in DNA: TGTGCCAGCAGCCCACAATACGGCTCTAACTATGGCTACACCTTC.

The sample holds one count of this clone. The chain is built from TRBV3-1 (or the pseudogene TRBV3-2) and TRBJ1-2, with D possibly matching TRBD1 (5 bases). CDR3 length: 17 amino acids. From germline, CDR1 is LGHDT and CDR2 YNNKEL (reference sequence). V was trimmed by 5 bases and J by 0 bases, leaving 19 bases between them. CDR3 nucleotide sequence: TGTGCCAGCAGCATGGGGAGGGGTGCTAAACCTAACTATGGCTACACCTTC. Translation: CASSMGRGAKPNYGYTF.

This chain joins TRBV7-2 and TRBJ1-5, with D unresolved. Deletions cut 3 bases from V and 7 bases from J, with 13 bases between. The CDR3 is made up of 14 amino acids. The V gene's germline CDR1 is SGHTA and CDR2 FQGNSA. The CDR3 region is CASSFERVRQPQHF. Written as DNA, the CDR3 is TGTGCCAGCAGCTTTGAAAGGGTCCGGCAGCCCCAGCATTTT. Complete variable domain (other parts from reference TRBV7-2 and TRBJ1-5): GAGVSQSPSNKVTEKGKDVELRCDPISGHTALYWYRQSLGQGLEFLIYFQGNSAPDKSGLPSDRFSAERTGGSVSTLTIQRTQQEDSAVYLCASSFERVRQPQHFGDGTRLSIL.